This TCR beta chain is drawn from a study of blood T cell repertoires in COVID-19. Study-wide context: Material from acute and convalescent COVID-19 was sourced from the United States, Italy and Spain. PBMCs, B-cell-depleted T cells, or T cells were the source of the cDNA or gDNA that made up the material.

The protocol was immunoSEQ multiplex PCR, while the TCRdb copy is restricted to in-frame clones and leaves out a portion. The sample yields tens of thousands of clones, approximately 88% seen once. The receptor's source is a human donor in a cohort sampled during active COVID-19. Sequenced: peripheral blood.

The CDR3 DNA reads as TGTGCCAGCAGCCGCGACACCTCGGTTGTGCCGCAGTACTTC. It is translated as CASSRDTSVVPQYF. The chain uses TRBV7-2 and TRBJ2-7; D unresolved. V shed 5 bases and J shed 9 bases, with 20 bases lying between them. The germline gives CDR1 SGHTA, CDR2 FQGNSA. The length of the CDR3 is 14 residues.